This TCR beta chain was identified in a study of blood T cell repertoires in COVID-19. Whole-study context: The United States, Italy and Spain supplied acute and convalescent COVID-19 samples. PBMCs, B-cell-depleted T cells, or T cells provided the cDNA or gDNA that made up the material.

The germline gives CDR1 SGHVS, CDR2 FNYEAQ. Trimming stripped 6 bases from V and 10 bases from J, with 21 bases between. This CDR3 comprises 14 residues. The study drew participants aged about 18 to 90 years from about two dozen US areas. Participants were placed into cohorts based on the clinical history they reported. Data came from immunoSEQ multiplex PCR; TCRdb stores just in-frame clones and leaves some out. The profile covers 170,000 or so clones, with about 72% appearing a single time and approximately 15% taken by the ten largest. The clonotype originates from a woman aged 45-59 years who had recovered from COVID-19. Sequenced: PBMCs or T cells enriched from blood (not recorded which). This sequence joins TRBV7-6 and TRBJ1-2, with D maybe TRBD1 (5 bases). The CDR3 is CASSHIGDLSSYTF. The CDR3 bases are TGTGCCAGCAGTCATATAGGGGATTTGAGTTCCTACACCTTC.